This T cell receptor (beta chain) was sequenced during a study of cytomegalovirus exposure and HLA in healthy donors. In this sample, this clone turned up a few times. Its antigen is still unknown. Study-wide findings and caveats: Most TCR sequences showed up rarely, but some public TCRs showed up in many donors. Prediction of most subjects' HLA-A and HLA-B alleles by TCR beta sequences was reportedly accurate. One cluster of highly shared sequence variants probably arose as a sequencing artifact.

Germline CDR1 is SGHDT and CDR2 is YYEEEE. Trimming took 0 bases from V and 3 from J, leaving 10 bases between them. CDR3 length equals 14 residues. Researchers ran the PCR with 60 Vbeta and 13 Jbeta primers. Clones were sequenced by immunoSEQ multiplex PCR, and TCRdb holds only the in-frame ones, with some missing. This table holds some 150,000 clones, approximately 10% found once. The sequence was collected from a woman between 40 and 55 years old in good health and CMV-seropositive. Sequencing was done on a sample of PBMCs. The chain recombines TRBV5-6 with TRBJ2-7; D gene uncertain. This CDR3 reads CASSLVFEDYEQYF. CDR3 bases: TGTGCCAGCAGCTTGGTATTCGAGGACTACGAGCAGTACTTC. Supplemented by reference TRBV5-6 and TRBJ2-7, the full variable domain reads DAGVTQSPTHLIKTRGQQVTLRCSPKSGHDTVSWYQQALGQGPQFIFQYYEEEERQRGNFPDRFSGHQFPNYSSELNVNALLLGDSALYLCASSLVFEDYEQYFGPGTRLTVT.